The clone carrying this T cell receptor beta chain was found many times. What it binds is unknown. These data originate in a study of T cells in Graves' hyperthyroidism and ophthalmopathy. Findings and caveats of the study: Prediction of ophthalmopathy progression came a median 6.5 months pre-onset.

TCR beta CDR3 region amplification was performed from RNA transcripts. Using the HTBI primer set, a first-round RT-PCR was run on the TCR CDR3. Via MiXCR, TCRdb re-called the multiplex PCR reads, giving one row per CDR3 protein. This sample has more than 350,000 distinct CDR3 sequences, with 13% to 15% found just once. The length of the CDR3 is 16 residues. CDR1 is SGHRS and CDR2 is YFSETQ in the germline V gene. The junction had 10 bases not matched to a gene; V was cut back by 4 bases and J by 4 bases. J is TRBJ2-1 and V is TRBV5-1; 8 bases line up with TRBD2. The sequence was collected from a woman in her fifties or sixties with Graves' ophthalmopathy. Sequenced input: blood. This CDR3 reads CASSPPPGGRYNEQFF. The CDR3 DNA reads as TGCGCCAGCAGCCCCCCTCCGGGAGGGAGGTACAATGAGCAGTTCTTC.